The 2 T cell receptor beta chains below were found in one sample sequenced in a study of metastatic and nonmetastatic thyroid tumors. TCRdb reanalyzed the PCR reads via MiXCR. The sample consists of about 85,000 clones, about 9.1% of them appearing once. All patients were treatment-naive before thyroid surgery. Input material: blood. These receptors all come from a female donor with papillary thyroid cancer or a benign thyroid nodule (not recorded which). Some clones in this sample may be carry-over from other donors' samples.

This clone was counted at least ten times. This chain connects TRBV19 to TRBJ2-1; D possibly corresponds to TRBD2 (6 bases). This CDR3 contains 11 residues. V was shortened by 8 bases and J by 12 bases, with 14 bases between the two germline ends. From germline, CDR1 is LNHDA and CDR2 SQIVND (reference sequence). The CDR3 sequence: CASSGGITQFF. CDR3 coding DNA: TGTGCCAGTTCTGGGGGGATAACGCAGTTCTTC.

This clone was counted ten times or more. The V call is TRBV20-1, the J call TRBJ1-1, with TRBD1 matching 8 bases. Germline CDR1 and CDR2: DFQATT and SNEGSKA (reference sequence). J was trimmed by 1 base and V by 6 bases; bases with no gene match: 19. The CDR3 is made up of 18 amino acids. CDR3 region: CSAILPGQEMVWNTEAFF. DNA for the CDR3: TGCAGTGCCATTTTACCGGGACAGGAGATGGTGTGGAACACTGAAGCTTTCTTT.